These 6 T cell receptor beta chains were sequenced from one sample in a study of T-cell reconstitution after alpha-beta-depleted transplantation in children. Unique molecular identifiers were incorporated into the prepared TCRbeta library. TCRdb called the PCR reads again in MiXCR, with one record for every CDR3 protein. This table holds fewer than 250,000 distinct CDR3 sequences, under 9.5% found once. The specimen was PBMCs, mostly from graft donor cells, collected 180 days after TCRalphabeta/CD19-depleted stem cell transplant. These receptors originate from a male patient aged 10 to 17 who had a stem cell transplant for acute lymphoblastic leukemia, so the T cells may come from the graft donor.

This clonotype was recorded at least ten times. Here the CDR3 DNA reads TGCAGCGTTCAGCGGGACTGGGGGGAGACCCAGTACTTC. Amino acid sequence: CSVQRDWGETQYF. The V and J genes are TRBV29-1 and TRBJ2-5, with 7 bases that match TRBD2. Germline trimming cut 5 bases from V and 5 bases from J; bases unmatched to any gene: 8. The CDR3 consists of 13 residues. Germline loops: CDR1 SQVTM, CDR2 ANQGSEA.

Many counts were recorded for this clonotype. The gene calls are TRBV5-1 and TRBJ1-1, with D possibly TRBD1 on 6 matching bases. CDR3 length: 13 amino acids. The V end was cut by 0 bases, the J end by 6 bases, with 9 bases between. Germline V lookup: CDR1 SGHRS, CDR2 YFSETQ. CDR3 coding DNA: TGCGCCAGCAGCTTGGACAGGGCAGCTGAAGCTTTCTTT. Amino acids: CASSLDRAAEAFF.

The chain uses TRBV19 and TRBJ1-1; the match to TRBD1 covers 8 bases. The CDR3 is 14 residues long. With 7 bases clipped from V and 5 bases from J, the junction kept 9 bases outside the gene matches. Per germline, CDR1 LNHDA and CDR2 SQIVND (reference sequence). CDR3 coding DNA: TGTGCCAGTATACATGACAGGGGAAAAACTGAAGCTTTCTTT. Protein product: CASIHDRGKTEAFF.

The table lists this clonotype with many counts. The V and J genes are TRBV29-1 and TRBJ2-3; D unresolved. CDR3 size: 13 residues. Germline assignment: CDR1 SQVTM and CDR2 ANQGSEA. V was clipped by 5 bases and J by 2 bases, with 11 bases between them. In DNA, the CDR3 is TGCAGCGTTTTCAACAGAAACACAGATACGCAGTATTTT. Translation: CSVFNRNTDTQYF.

The sample holds many counts of this clonotype. The chain combines TRBV7-6 with TRBJ1-2, with D possibly matching TRBD1 (6 bases). The CDR3 is 16 residues long. The germline V gene encodes CDR1 SGHVS and CDR2 FNYEAQ. V was shortened by 5 bases and J by 4 bases, with 20 bases between the two germline ends. The CDR3: CASSPFEDSRPYGYTF. The CDR3, as DNA: TGTGCCAGCAGCCCGTTTGAGGACAGTAGGCCCTATGGCTACACCTTC.

At least ten counts were recorded for this clonotype. The chain is built from TRBV14 and TRBJ1-6; a weak D match, TRBD1 (6 bases). Germline V CDR1 and CDR2: SGHDN, FVKESK. This CDR3 has 14 residues. V was shortened by 3 bases and J by 11 bases, with 14 bases between the two germline ends. This CDR3 is CASSHGRGRPPLHF. The DNA for the CDR3 is TGTGCCAGCAGCCACGGCAGGGGAAGACCACCCCTCCACTTT.